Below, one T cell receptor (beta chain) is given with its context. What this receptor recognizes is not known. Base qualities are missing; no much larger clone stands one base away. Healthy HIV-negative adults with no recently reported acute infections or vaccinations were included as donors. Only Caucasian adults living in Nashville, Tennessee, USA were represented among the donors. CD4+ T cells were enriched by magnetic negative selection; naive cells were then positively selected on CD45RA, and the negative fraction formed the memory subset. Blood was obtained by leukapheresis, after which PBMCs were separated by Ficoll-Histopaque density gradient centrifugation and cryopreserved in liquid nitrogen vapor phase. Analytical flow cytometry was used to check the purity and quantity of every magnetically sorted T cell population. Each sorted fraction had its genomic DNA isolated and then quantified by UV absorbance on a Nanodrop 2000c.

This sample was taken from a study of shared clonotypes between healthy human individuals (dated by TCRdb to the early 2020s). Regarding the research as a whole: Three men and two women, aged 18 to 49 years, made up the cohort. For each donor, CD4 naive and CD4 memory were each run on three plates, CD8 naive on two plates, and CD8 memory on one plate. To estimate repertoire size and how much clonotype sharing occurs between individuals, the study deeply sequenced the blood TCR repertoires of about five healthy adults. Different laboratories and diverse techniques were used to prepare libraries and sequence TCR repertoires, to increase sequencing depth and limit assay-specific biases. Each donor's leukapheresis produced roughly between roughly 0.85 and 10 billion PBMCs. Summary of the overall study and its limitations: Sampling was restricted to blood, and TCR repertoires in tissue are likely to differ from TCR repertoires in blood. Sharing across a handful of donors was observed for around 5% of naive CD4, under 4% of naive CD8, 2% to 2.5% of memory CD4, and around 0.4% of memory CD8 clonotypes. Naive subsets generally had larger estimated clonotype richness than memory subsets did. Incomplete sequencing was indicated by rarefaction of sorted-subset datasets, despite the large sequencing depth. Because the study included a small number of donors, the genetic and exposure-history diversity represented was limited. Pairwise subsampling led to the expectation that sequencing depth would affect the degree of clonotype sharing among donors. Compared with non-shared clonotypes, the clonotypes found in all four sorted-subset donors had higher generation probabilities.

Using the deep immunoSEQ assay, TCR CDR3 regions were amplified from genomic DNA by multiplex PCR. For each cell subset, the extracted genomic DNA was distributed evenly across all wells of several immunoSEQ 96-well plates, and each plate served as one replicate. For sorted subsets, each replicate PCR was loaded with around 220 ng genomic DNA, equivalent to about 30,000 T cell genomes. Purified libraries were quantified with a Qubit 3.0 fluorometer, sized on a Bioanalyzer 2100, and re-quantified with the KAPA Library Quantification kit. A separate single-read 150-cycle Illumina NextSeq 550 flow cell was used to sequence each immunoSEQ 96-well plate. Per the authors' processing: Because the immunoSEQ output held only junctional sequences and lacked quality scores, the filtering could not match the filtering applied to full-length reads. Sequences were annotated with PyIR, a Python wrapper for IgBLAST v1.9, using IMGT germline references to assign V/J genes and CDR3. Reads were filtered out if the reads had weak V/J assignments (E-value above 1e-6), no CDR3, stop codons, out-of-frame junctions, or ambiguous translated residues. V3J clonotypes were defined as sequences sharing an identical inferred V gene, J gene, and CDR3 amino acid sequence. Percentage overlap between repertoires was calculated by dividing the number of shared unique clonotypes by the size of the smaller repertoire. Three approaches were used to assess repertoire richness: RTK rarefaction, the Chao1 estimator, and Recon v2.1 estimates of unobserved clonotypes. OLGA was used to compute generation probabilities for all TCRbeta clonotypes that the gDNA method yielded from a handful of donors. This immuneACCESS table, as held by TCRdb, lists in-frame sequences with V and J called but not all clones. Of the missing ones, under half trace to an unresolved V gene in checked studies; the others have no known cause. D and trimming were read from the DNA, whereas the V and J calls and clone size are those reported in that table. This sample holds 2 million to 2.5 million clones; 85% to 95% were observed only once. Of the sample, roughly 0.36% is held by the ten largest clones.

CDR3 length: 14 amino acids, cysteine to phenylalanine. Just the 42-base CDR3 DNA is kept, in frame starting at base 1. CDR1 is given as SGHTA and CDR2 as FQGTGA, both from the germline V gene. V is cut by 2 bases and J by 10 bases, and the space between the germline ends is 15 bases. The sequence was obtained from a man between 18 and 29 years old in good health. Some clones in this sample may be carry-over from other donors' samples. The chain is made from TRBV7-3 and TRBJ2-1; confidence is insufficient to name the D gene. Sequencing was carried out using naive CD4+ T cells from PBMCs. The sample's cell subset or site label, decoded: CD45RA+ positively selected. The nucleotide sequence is TGTGCCAGCAGCTTAGATCCGGTCAGCAGGGAGCAGTTCTTC. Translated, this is CASSLDPVSREQFF.